The 17 T cell receptor beta chains below were found in one sample sequenced in a study of PD-1 blockade in mismatch repair-deficient tumors. Using immunoSEQ multiplex PCR, the repertoire was profiled, and TCRdb retains in-frame clones only, with some absent. The sample holds tens of thousands of clones, about 84% seen once. The material was peripheral blood, obtained 12 weeks after starting pembrolizumab. The receptor set was obtained from an adult with mismatch repair-deficient cancer.

In its sample, this clone was seen many times. The rearrangement uses TRBV7-2 and TRBJ1-5; D ambiguous. The CDR3 spans 15 residues. The V and J ends lost 1 base and 0 bases respectively, with 7 bases between them. Germline values: CDR1 SGHTA, CDR2 FQGNSA. CDR3 in amino acids: CASSLDFYSNQPQHF. CDR3 coding DNA: TGTGCCAGCAGCTTAGATTTTTATAGCAATCAGCCCCAGCATTTT.

This chain joins TRBV27 and TRBJ2-1; 11 nucleotides match TRBD2. Trimming took 4 bases from V and 5 from J; bases not matched to a gene: 4. The CDR3 contains 15 residues. Germline loops: CDR1 MNHEY, CDR2 SMNVEV (reference sequence). The CDR3 loop is CASSSGTSGNNEQFF. As DNA, the CDR3 is TGTGCCAGCAGTTCCGGGACTAGCGGAAACAATGAGCAGTTCTTC.

The rearrangement uses TRBV11-3 and TRBJ2-1; a weak D match, TRBD2 (5 bases). This CDR3 is 15 amino acids long. The ends were cut back, 3 bases at V and 9 bases at J, with 18 bases in the middle. CDR1 and CDR2 from the germline V gene are SGHNT and YENEEA. The DNA for the CDR3 is TGTGCCAGCAGCTTTAGTTCCGGGATGTCGACTGAGCAGTTCTTC. Translation: CASSFSSGMSTEQFF.

The chain carries TRBV28 and TRBJ2-3; no definite D call. The CDR3 contains 12 residues. The V gene's germline CDR1 is MDHEN and CDR2 SYDVKM. V was shortened by 4 bases and J by 1 base, with 3 bases between the two germline ends. The CDR3 bases are TGTGCCAGCAGTTCTCGCACAGATACGCAGTATTTT. This encodes CASSSRTDTQYF.

This chain joins TRBV4-1 and TRBJ2-7, with D tentatively TRBD2 (5 bases). Germline loops: CDR1 MGHRA, CDR2 YSYEKL. The CDR3 spans 14 residues. V lost 1 base to trimming and J lost 2 bases, with 9 bases between them. The CDR3: CASSQGTTTYEQYF. The CDR3 nucleotides are TGCGCCAGCAGCCAAGGGACGACTACCTACGAGCAGTACTTC.

V gene TRBV29-1 combines with J gene TRBJ1-1, with a possible D match to TRBD1 (5 bases). The CDR3 contains 13 residues. Trimming pared 7 bases from V and 11 bases from J, leaving 23 bases between. Germline V gives CDR1 SQVTM, CDR2 ANQGSEA. Here the CDR3 reads CSGLSAGLGSAFF. The CDR3 bases are TGCAGCGGCCTATCGGCAGGGCTGGGTTCTGCTTTCTTT.

J is TRBJ1-5 and V is TRBV19, with D hard to call. The CDR3 contains 15 residues. CDR1 and CDR2 from the germline V gene are LNHDA and SQIVND (reference sequence). Deletions cut 3 bases from V and 3 bases from J, with 12 bases between. DNA for the CDR3: TGTGCCAGTAGTATTAAAGGGAGAGTCAATCAGCCCCAGCATTTT. Translating gives CASSIKGRVNQPQHF.

The genes are TRBV27 and TRBJ2-7; D is unresolved. Germline V lookup: CDR1 MNHEY, CDR2 SMNVEV (reference sequence). The length of the CDR3 is 11 residues. In DNA, the CDR3 is TGTACCCCCCCCTATCGGTACGAGCAGTACTTC. Protein: CTPPYRYEQYF.

The J gene is TRBJ2-2, the V gene TRBV11-3; D may match TRBD1 or TRBD2 (6 bases each). V was clipped by 4 bases and J by 7 bases, with 13 bases between them. Germline values: CDR1 SGHNT, CDR2 YENEEA. The CDR3 totals 14 residues. The CDR3 sequence: CASSSLRGVGELFF. The CDR3 nucleotides read TGTGCCAGCAGCTCTCTTAGGGGGGTCGGGGAGCTGTTTTTT.

V usage is TRBV5-1 and J usage is TRBJ1-1; D gene uncertain. The CDR3 runs 13 residues. Per the germline V gene, CDR1 is SGHRS and CDR2 is YFSETQ. V was trimmed by 5 bases and J by 2 bases, leaving 10 bases between them. CDR3 sequence reads: CASSQPGNTEAFF. CDR3 nucleotides: TGCGCCAGCAGTCAGCCGGGAAACACTGAAGCTTTCTTT.

The chain has TRBV25-1 and TRBJ1-2; D gene ambiguous. V lost 1 base, J lost 6 bases, and 15 bases lay in between. CDR3 length: 15 residues. The V gene's germline CDR1 is MGHDK and CDR2 SYGVNS. The CDR3 loop is CASSESGVSGHGYTF. Here the CDR3 DNA reads TGTGCCAGCAGTGAATCCGGGGTATCGGGCCATGGCTACACCTTC.

The chain recombines TRBV18 with TRBJ2-3; perhaps D is TRBD1 or TRBD2 (5 bases each). V lost 4 bases and J lost 1, with 9 bases in between. The CDR3 loop spans 14 amino acids. Germline V gene sequence: CDR1 KGHSH, CDR2 LQKENI. This CDR3 is CASSQGTGTDTQYF. The DNA for the CDR3 is TGTGCCAGCTCACAGGGGACGGGCACAGATACGCAGTATTTT.

This clone has more than one count but fewer than ten. The V gene is TRBV28, the J gene TRBJ1-5; D is ambiguous. The germline CDR1 and CDR2 sequences are MDHEN and SYDVKM. With 8 bases removed from V and 4 bases from J, the gap between germline ends came to 9 bases. The CDR3 is 12 amino acids. The CDR3 DNA follows: TGTGCCAGCGGGGTACCAAATCAGCCCCAGCATTTT. Protein sequence: CASGVPNQPQHF.

With respect to this clone: Additional DNA sequences in this sample encode the identical CDR3. This chain joins TRBV7-2 and TRBJ2-1; D is uncertain. The V end lost 5 bases, the J end lost 5 bases, and 7 bases lay between the germline ends. The germline V gene encodes CDR1 SGHTA and CDR2 FQGNSA. The CDR3 is 12 amino acids. The CDR3 DNA is TGTGCCAGCAGCAGCCGGGACAATGAGCAGTTCTTC. Its translation is CASSSRDNEQFF.

The chain couples TRBV27 to TRBJ2-1; 11 bases align to TRBD2. The germline CDR1 and CDR2 sequences are MNHEY and SMNVEV (reference sequence). The CDR3 covers 20 residues. V was clipped by 3 bases and J by 7 bases; unmatched bases: 20. This CDR3 reads CASSLYPPGLADKGENEQFF. CDR3 nucleotides: TGTGCCAGCAGTTTGTATCCGCCGGGACTAGCGGACAAGGGGGAGAATGAGCAGTTCTTC.

This clone showed up just once. The J gene is TRBJ1-2, the V gene TRBV28; D is uncertain. Between the trimmed V and J ends, which lost 6 bases and 8 bases, there was a span of 13 bases. The CDR3 is 12 amino acids. Looked up from germline, CDR1 is MDHEN and CDR2 is SYDVKM. CDR3 in DNA: TGTGCCAGCAGGTCCGGAGGGTACGGCTACACCTTC. Its translation: CASRSGGYGYTF.

The rearrangement links TRBV28 to TRBJ1-5; D gene uncertain. The CDR3 is 11 amino acids. The V gene's germline CDR1 is MDHEN and CDR2 SYDVKM. V was pared by 4 bases and J by 5 bases, with 3 bases between. CDR3 in DNA: TGTGCCAGCAGTTCGGATCAGCCCCAGCATTTT. Its translation is CASSSDQPQHF.